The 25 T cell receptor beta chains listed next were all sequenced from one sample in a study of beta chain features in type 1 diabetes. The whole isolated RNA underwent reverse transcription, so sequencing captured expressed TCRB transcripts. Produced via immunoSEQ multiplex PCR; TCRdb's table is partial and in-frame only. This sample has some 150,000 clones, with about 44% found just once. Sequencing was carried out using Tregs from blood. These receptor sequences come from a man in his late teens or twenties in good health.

The CDR3 loop is CASSFGQGRNEKLFF. The CDR3 DNA reads TGTGCCAGCAGCTTTGGACAGGGGCGTAATGAAAAACTGTTTTTT. The V gene is TRBV7-6, the J gene TRBJ1-4, with 9 bases fitting TRBD1. The CDR3 runs 15 residues. V lost 3 bases, J lost 4 bases, and 3 bases stayed unmatched. Germline CDR1 SGHVS, CDR2 FNYEAQ.

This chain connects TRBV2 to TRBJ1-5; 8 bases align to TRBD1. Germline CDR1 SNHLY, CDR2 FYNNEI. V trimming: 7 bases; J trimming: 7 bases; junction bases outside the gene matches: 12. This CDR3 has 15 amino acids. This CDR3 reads CASNPDRDIPQPQHF. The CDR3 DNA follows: TGTGCCAGCAACCCGGACAGGGATATTCCCCAGCCCCAGCATTTT.

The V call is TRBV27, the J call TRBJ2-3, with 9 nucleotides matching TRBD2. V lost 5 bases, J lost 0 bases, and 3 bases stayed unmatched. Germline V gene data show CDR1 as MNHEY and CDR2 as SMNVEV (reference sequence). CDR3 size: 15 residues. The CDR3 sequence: CASSTGLASTDTQYF. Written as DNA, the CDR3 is TGTGCCAGCAGTACCGGACTAGCGAGCACAGATACGCAGTATTTT.

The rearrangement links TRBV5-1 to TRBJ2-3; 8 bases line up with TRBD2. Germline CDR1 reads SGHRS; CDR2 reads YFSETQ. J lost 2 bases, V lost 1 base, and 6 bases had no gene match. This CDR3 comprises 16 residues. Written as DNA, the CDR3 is TGCGCCAGCAGCTTGATGGTAGCGGGGTCCACAGATACGCAGTATTTT. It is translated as CASSLMVAGSTDTQYF.

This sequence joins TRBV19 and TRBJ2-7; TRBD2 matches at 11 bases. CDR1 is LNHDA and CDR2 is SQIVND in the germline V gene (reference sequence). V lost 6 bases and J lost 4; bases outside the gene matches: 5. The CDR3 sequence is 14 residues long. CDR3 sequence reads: CASSVLAGEYEQYF. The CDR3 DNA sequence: TGTGCCAGTAGCGTACTAGCGGGAGAGTACGAGCAGTACTTC. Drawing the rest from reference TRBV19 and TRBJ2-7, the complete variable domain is DGGITQSPKYLFRKEGQNVTLSCEQNLNHDAMYWYRQDPGQGLRLIYYSQIVNDFQKGDIAEGYSVSREKKESFPLTVTSAQKNPTAFYLCASSVLAGEYEQYFGPGTRLTVT.

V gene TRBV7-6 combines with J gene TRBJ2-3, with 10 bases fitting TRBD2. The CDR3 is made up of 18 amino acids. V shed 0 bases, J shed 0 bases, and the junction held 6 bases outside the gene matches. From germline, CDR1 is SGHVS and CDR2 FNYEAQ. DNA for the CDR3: TGTGCCAGCAGCTTAGCGTGGACTAGCGGAGTTAGCACAGATACGCAGTATTTT. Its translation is CASSLAWTSGVSTDTQYF. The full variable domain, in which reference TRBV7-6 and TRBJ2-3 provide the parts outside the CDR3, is GAGVSQSPRYKVTKRGQDVALRCDPISGHVSLYWYRQALGQGPEFLTYFNYEAQQDKSGLPNDRFSAERPEGSISTLTIQRTEQRDSAMYRCASSLAWTSGVSTDTQYFGPGTRLTVL.

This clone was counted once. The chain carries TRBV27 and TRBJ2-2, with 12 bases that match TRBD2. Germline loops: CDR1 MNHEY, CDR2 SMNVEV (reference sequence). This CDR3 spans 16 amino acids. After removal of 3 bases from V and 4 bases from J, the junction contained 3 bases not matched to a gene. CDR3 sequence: CASSLGLAGPTGELFF. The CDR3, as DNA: TGTGCCAGCAGTTTGGGACTAGCGGGCCCCACCGGGGAGCTGTTTTTT.

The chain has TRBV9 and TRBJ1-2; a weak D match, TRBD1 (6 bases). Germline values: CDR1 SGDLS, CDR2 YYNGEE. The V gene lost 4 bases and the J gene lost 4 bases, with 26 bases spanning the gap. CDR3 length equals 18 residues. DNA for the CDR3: TGTGCCAGCAGCTTAGGTATCTCCACAGGGAAGTTAAGCTATGGCTACACCTTC. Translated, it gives CASSLGISTGKLSYGYTF.

CDR3 sequence: CASRLPGQIPDTQYF. The CDR3 nucleotides are TGTGCCAGTAGGCTTCCGGGACAGATTCCGGATACGCAGTATTTT. The chain has TRBV19 and TRBJ2-3, with 7 bases that match TRBD1. Germline lookup yields CDR1 LNHDA and CDR2 SQIVND (reference sequence). The CDR3 is made up of 15 amino acids. J gave up 6 bases and V 6 bases, and 12 bases lay outside the gene matches.

CDR3 sequence reads: CASSLRSGFGYGYTF. The CDR3 DNA reads TGTGCCAGCAGCTTGCGTTCAGGGTTTGGCTATGGCTACACCTTC. The rearrangement uses TRBV5-6 and TRBJ1-2, with a weak D call TRBD1 (5 bases). CDR3 size: 15 residues. Germline-derived CDR1 and CDR2 are SGHDT and YYEEEE. V shed 1 base and J shed 4 bases, with 14 bases lying between them.

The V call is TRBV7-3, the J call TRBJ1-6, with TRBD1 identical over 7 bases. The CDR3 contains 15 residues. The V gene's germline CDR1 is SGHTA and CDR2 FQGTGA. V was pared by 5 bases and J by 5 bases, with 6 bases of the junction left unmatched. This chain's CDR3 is CASSLRGFDNSPLHF. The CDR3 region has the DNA TGTGCCAGCAGCCTCAGGGGGTTTGATAATTCACCCCTCCACTTT.

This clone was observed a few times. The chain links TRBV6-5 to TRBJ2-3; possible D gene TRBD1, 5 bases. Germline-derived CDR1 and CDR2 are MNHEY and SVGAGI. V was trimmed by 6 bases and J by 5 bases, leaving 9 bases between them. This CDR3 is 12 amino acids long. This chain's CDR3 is CASSYDRDTQYF. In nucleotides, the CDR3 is TGTGCCAGCAGCTACGACAGAGATACGCAGTATTTT.

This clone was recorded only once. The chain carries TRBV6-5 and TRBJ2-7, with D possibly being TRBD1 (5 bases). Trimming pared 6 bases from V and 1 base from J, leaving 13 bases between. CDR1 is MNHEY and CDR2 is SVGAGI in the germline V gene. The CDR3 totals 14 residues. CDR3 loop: CASSPRVGSYEQYF. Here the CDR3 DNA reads TGTGCCAGCAGCCCCAGGGTTGGATCCTACGAGCAGTACTTC.

The CDR3 spells CASSLGFPGGYEQYF. CDR3 bases: TGTGCCAGCAGCTTAGGGTTTCCAGGTGGCTACGAGCAGTACTTC. The V and J genes are TRBV7-2 and TRBJ2-7; no clear D gene. Trimming stripped 1 base from V and 3 bases from J, with 13 bases between. CDR1 is SGHTA, CDR2 FQGNSA, per germline. The CDR3 length is 15 residues.

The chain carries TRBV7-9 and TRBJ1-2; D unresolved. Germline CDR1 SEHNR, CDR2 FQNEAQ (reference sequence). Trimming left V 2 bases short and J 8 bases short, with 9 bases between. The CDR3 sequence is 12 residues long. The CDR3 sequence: CASSLIAEGYTF. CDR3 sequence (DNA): TGTGCCAGCAGCTTAATAGCGGAGGGCTACACCTTC.

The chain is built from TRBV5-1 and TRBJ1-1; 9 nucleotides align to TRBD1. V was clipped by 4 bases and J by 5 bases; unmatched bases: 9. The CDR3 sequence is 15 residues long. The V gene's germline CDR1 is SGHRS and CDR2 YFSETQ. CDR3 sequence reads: CASSLETGGRTEAFF. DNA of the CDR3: TGCGCCAGCAGCCTGGAGACAGGGGGAAGGACTGAAGCTTTCTTT.

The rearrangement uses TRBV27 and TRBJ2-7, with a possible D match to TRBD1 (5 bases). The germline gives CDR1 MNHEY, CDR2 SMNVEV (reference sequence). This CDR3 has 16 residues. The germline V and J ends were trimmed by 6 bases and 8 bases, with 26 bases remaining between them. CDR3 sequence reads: CASSRKKTVRVSQQYF. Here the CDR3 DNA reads TGTGCCAGCAGCCGAAAGAAGACAGTCAGGGTCAGCCAGCAGTACTTC.

CDR3 sequence reads: CASSFRQARGNQPQHF. CDR3 DNA: TGTGCCAGCAGTTTTAGACAGGCGCGCGGCAATCAGCCCCAGCATTTT. The chain couples TRBV28 to TRBJ1-5, with a weak D call TRBD1 (6 bases). Trimming cost V 3 bases and J 2 bases, with 14 bases left between them. The V gene's germline CDR1 is MDHEN and CDR2 SYDVKM. CDR3 length equals 16 residues.

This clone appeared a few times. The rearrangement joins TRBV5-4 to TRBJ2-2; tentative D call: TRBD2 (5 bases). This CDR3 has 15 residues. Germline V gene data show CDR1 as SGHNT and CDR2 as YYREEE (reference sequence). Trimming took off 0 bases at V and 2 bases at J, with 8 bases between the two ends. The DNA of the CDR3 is TGTGCCAGCAGCTTGGCGAGGGTAAACACCGGGGAGCTGTTTTTT. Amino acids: CASSLARVNTGELFF.

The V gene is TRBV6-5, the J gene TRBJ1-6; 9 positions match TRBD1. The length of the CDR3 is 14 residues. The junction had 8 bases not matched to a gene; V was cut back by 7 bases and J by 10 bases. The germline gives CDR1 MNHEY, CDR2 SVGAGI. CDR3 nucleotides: TGTGCCAGCAATATAGGGACAGGGCAATCACCCCTCCACTTT. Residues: CASNIGTGQSPLHF.

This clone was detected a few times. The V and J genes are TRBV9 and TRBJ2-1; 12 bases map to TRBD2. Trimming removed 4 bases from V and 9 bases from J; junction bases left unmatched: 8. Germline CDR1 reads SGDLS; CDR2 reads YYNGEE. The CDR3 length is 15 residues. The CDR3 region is CASSPATSGGTEQFF. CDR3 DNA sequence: TGTGCCAGCAGCCCCGCGACTAGCGGGGGCACTGAGCAGTTCTTC.

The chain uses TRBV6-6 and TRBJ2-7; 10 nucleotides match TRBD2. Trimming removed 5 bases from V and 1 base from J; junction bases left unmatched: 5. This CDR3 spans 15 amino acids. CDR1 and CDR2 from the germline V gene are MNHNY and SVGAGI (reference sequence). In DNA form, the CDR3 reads TGTGCCAGCAGTCGACGGGGACTAGCGTCCTACGAGCAGTACTTC. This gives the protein CASSRRGLASYEQYF.

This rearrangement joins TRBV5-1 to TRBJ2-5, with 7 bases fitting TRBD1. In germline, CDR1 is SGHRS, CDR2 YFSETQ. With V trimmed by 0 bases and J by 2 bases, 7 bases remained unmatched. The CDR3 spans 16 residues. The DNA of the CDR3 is TGCGCCAGCAGCTTGGGGCGAGGGACAGCGCAAGAGACCCAGTACTTC. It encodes CASSLGRGTAQETQYF.

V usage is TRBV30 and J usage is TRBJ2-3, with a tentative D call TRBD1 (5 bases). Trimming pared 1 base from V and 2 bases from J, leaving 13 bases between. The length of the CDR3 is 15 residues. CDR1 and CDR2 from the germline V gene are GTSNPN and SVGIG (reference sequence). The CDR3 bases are TGTGCCTGGAGTGGGGCAGGGTTGGACACAGATACGCAGTATTTT. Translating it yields CAWSGAGLDTDTQYF.

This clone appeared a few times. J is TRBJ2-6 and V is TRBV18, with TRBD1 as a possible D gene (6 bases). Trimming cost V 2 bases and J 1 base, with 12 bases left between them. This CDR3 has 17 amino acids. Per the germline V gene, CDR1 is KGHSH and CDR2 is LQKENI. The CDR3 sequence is CASSPTGLASGANVLTF. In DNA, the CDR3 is TGTGCCAGCTCACCAACAGGGCTTGCTTCTGGGGCCAACGTCCTGACTTTC. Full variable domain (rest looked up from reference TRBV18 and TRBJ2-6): NAGVMQNPRHLVRRRGQEARLRCSPMKGHSHVYWYRQLPEEGLKFMVYLQKENIIDESGMPKERFSAEFPKEGPSILRIQQVVRGDSAAYFCASSPTGLASGANVLTFGAGSRLTVL.